This T cell receptor (beta chain) was identified during a study of blood T cells in healthy people across ages. Findings and limits, study-wide: Unsorted PBMC input precluded a conclusive naive versus antigen-experienced comparison. Older age coincided with a roughly linear decline in TCR beta diversity per million T cells.

Donors ranged from 6 to 90 years old and were healthy Caucasians in Russia. Through a sample-barcoded 5' primer and a J-beta primer mix, a second PCR was run for roughly 6 to 12 cycles. TCRdb called the 5' RACE reads again in MiXCR, with one record for every CDR3 protein. The repertoire holds around 620,000 distinct CDR3 sequences, with approximately 25% as singletons. On this clonotype itself: The antigen remains unidentified.

Germline V CDR1 and CDR2: SQVTM, ANQGSEA. The CDR3 is 14 amino acids. The trim removed 7 bases at V and 1 base at J, leaving 9 bases unmatched. The sequencing input was blood. The sequence came from a woman in her 70s in good health. The chain recombines TRBV29-1 with TRBJ1-1, with 7 bases matching TRBD1. The DNA for the CDR3 is TGCAGCGCCGCGTTGGGGACAGCGAACACTGAAGCTTTCTTT. This translates into CSAALGTANTEAFF.